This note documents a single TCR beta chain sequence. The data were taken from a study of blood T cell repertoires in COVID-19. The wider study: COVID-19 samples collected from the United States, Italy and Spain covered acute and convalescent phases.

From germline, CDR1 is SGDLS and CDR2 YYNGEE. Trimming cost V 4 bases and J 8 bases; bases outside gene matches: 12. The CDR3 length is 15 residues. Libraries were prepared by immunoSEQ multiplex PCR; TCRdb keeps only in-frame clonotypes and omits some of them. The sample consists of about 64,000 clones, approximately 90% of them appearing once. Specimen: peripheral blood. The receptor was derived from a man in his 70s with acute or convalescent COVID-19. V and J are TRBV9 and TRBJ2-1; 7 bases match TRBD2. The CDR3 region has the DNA TGTGCCAGCAGCTTTAGCAATCGGGGGGACGATGAGCAGTTCTTC. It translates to CASSFSNRGDDEQFF. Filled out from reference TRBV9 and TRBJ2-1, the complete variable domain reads DSGVTQTPKHLITATGQRVTLRCSPRSGDLSVYWYQQSLDQGLQFLIQYYNGEERAKGNILERFSAQQFPDLHSELNLSSLELGDSALYFCASSFSNRGDDEQFFGPGTRLTVL.